The 8 T cell receptor beta chains listed next were all sequenced from one sample in a study of beta chain features in type 1 diabetes. As every portion of the isolated RNA was reverse transcribed, the sequencing read expressed TCRB transcripts. Produced via immunoSEQ multiplex PCR; TCRdb's table is partial and in-frame only. The data hold some 140,000 clones, with 7.5% to 9.5% observed a single time. The study's findings and limits: Among all four CD4+ subsets, Type 1 diabetes patients had TCRB CDR3s that were moderately but significantly shorter.

Their antigen targets remain unknown. The sample was central memory CD4+ T cells from blood. These receptors came from a man in his thirties or forties with type 1 diabetes.

This clone was detected ten times or more. Other DNA sequences in the same sample also yield this CDR3. CDR3 region: CASSFSSYGYTF. As DNA, the CDR3 is TGTGCCAGCAGCTTTTCCTCCTATGGCTACACCTTC. The chain combines TRBV7-2 with TRBJ1-2; no firm D call. The germline CDR1 and CDR2 sequences are SGHTA and FQGNSA. This CDR3 comprises 12 residues. Trimming took 3 bases from V and 4 from J, leaving 6 bases between them.

This clone was seen a handful of times. This rearrangement joins TRBV19 to TRBJ2-2; D gene ambiguous. Germline CDR1 LNHDA, CDR2 SQIVND (reference sequence). CDR3 length: 14 residues. Trimming pared 10 bases from V and 1 base from J, leaving 13 bases between. For the CDR3, the DNA is TGTGCCACTACGTGGGCCCTGAACACCGGGGAGCTGTTTTTT. It encodes CATTWALNTGELFF.

The CDR3 loop is CASSLGAGGAETQYF. CDR3 coding DNA: TGTGCCAGCAGCTTGGGGGCAGGGGGCGCAGAGACCCAGTACTTC. The chain carries TRBV7-6 and TRBJ2-5; TRBD1 agrees at 8 bases. The CDR3 is 15 residues long. Germline loops: CDR1 SGHVS, CDR2 FNYEAQ. V shed 3 bases, J shed 4 bases, and the junction held 7 bases outside the gene matches. The full variable domain, with the rest looked up from reference TRBV7-6 and TRBJ2-5, is GAGVSQSPRYKVTKRGQDVALRCDPISGHVSLYWYRQALGQGPEFLTYFNYEAQQDKSGLPNDRFSAERPEGSISTLTIQRTEQRDSAMYRCASSLGAGGAETQYFGPGTRLLVL.

This clone was detected a few times. At the DNA level, this CDR3 is encoded by other sequences in the same sample as well. CDR3 region: CASSSGQVNTGELFF. The DNA for the CDR3 is TGTGCCAGCAGCTCGGGACAGGTCAACACCGGGGAGCTGTTTTTT. The chain combines TRBV7-2 with TRBJ2-2; 8 bases are shared with TRBD1. This CDR3 contains 15 residues. The J segment lost 2 bases and the V segment lost 4 bases, leaving 3 bases of the junction unmatched. Germline CDR1 and CDR2: SGHTA and FQGNSA. Full variable domain (outside the CDR3, taken from reference TRBV7-2 and TRBJ2-2): GAGVSQSPSNKVTEKGKDVELRCDPISGHTALYWYRQSLGQGLEFLIYFQGNSAPDKSGLPSDRFSAERTGGSVSTLTIQRTQQEDSAVYLCASSSGQVNTGELFFGEGSRLTVL.

This clone was recorded a few times. The genes are TRBV18 and TRBJ2-1; 8 nucleotides agree with TRBD2. CDR1 KGHSH and CDR2 LQKENI come from the germline V gene. With 5 bases clipped from V and 9 bases from J, the junction kept 9 bases outside the gene matches. The CDR3 length is 14 residues. Written as DNA, the CDR3 is TGTGCCAGCTCAACGGGACTAGTGAACACTGAGCAGTTCTTC. As protein: CASSTGLVNTEQFF.

The V call is TRBV19, the J call TRBJ2-1, with TRBD2 as a possible D gene (5 bases). Trimming took 4 bases from V and 6 from J, leaving 10 bases between them. The CDR3 runs 13 residues. CDR1 is LNHDA and CDR2 is SQIVND in the germline V gene (reference sequence). The CDR3, as DNA: TGTGCCAGTAGTACTCTTACTAGCAATGAGCAGTTCTTC. Residues: CASSTLTSNEQFF.

In its sample, this clone was seen a few times. CDR3 in amino acids: CASIARDIQYF. The CDR3 DNA reads TGTGCCAGCATCGCGAGGGACATTCAGTACTTC. This rearrangement joins TRBV6-1 to TRBJ2-4; maybe TRBD2 (5 bases). The V end lost 7 bases, the J end lost 8 bases, and 9 bases lay between the germline ends. The length of the CDR3 is 11 residues. Germline V CDR1 and CDR2: MNHNS, SASEGT.

The gene calls are TRBV28 and TRBJ2-5; perhaps TRBD1 as D (6 bases). Germline V lookup: CDR1 MDHEN, CDR2 SYDVKM. V lost 5 bases to trimming and J lost 5 bases, with 18 bases between them. This CDR3 region has 15 residues. The CDR3 sequence: CASSTPGHLSETQYF. DNA of the CDR3: TGTGCCAGCAGTACCCCGGGACACCTCAGTGAGACCCAGTACTTC. The complete variable domain, with remaining parts taken from reference TRBV28 and TRBJ2-5, reads DVKVTQSSRYLVKRTGEKVFLECVQDMDHENMFWYRQDPGLGLRLIYFSYDVKMKEKGDIPEGYSVSREKKERFSLILESASTNQTSMYLCASSTPGHLSETQYFGPGTRLLVL.